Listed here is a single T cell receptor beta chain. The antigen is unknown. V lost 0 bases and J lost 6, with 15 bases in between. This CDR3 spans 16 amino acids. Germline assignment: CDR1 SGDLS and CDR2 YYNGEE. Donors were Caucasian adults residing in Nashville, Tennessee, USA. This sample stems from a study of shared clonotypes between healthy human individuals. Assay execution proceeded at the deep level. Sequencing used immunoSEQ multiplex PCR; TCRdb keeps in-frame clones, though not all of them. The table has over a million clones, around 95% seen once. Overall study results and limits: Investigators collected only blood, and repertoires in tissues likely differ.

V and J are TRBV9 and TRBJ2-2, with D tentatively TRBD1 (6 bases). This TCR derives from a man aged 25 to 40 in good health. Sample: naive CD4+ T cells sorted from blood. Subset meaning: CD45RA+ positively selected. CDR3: CASSVASQGAPGELFF. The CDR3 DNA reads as TGTGCCAGCAGCGTAGCGTCACAGGGAGCTCCCGGGGAGCTGTTTTTT.